The T cell receptor (beta chain) under discussion was sequenced for a study of T cell changes during pregnancy in multiple sclerosis. The repertoire was sequenced with immunoSEQ multiplex PCR; TCRdb's copy has only in-frame clones and lacks some. The table shows about 40,000 clones, with approximately 91% occurring only once. With V trimmed by 2 bases and J by 6 bases, 5 bases remained unmatched. Per the germline V gene, CDR1 is LGHNA and CDR2 is YNFKEQ. The CDR3 length is 15 residues. The clonotype was recovered from a female donor in good health, enrolled as a control in a pregnancy study. Sequenced material: CD4+ T cells from peripheral blood mononuclear cells, taken in the third trimester of pregnancy. V and J are TRBV4-2 and TRBJ1-3; TRBD1 agrees at 9 bases. In DNA form, the CDR3 reads TGTGCCAGCAGCCAACCGGGACAGGGTCTAAACACCATATATTTT. Translated: CASSQPGQGLNTIYF.